These 2 T cell receptor beta chains were sequenced from one sample in a study of shared clonotypes between healthy human individuals (dated by TCRdb to 2020 to 2021). The receptor library was made with the immunoSEQ multiplex PCR assay. TCRdb carries this immuneACCESS record with in-frame sequences only. Its versions omit some clonotypes, under half of them owing to an unresolved V gene in the studies checked, with the rest unexplained. The sample includes 2 million to 2.5 million clones, with 85% to 95% observed a single time. The ten largest clones represent under 0.45% of the sample. Sequencing was performed on naive CD4+ T cells from PBMCs. Per the publication, the cell subset or site label means: CD45RA+ positively selected. The receptors come from a man between 18 and 35 years old in good health. Some clones in this sample may be carry-over from other donors' samples.

The CDR3 region has the DNA TGTGCCAGCAGCCAAGACCTCCCACGTGGTTCCGGGGAGCTGTTTTTT. Translation: CASSQDLPRGSGELFF. The V gene is TRBV4-2, the J gene TRBJ2-2; D not resolved. The CDR3 sequence is 16 residues long. V lost 0 bases and J lost 6, with 14 bases in between. Germline CDR1 is LGHNA and CDR2 is YNFKEQ.

The chain is built from TRBV19 and TRBJ2-3; 10 positions match TRBD2. Looked up from germline, CDR1 is LNHDA and CDR2 is SQIVND (reference sequence). This CDR3 region has 13 residues. V trimming: 8 bases; J trimming: 1 base; junction bases outside the gene matches: 0. CDR3 coding DNA: TGTGCCAGTGGGACTAGCGGCACAGATACGCAGTATTTT. Its translation is CASGTSGTDTQYF. Looking up the rest from reference TRBV19 and TRBJ2-3 gives the full variable domain: DGGITQSPKYLFRKEGQNVTLSCEQNLNHDAMYWYRQDPGQGLRLIYYSQIVNDFQKGDIAEGYSVSREKKESFPLTVTSAQKNPTAFYLCASGTSGTDTQYFGPGTRLTVL.